This is a list of T cell receptor beta chains from one sample in a study of human T cells and chemical hapten exposure. TCRdb used MiXCR to reprocess the RACE reads, holding one entry per CDR3 protein. The profile shows fewer than 70,000 distinct CDR3 sequences, about a tenth of them singletons. The specimen was whole blood, collected in connection with sensitization to the hapten diphenylcyclopropenone (DPC). The receptors were sampled from a woman aged 50 to 65 with alopecia areata. Some clones in this sample may be carry-over from other donors' samples. The CDR3 runs from the conserved cysteine through the conserved F or W. D genes are given only for firm matches. Part of the rows lack a size; the others show once, few, many or a class for expanded clones.

cdr3_aa cdr3_nt clone_size v_call d_call cdr3_length j_call
CASSLGLAGGPAQKWGIQYF TGTGCCAGCAGCTTAGGGCTAGCGGGAGGGCCCGCCCAAAAATGGGGCATTCAGTACTTC . TRBV7-2 TRBD2 20 TRBJ2-4
CASSVDYGELFF TGTGCCAGCAGCGTGGATTACGGGGAGCTGTTTTTT few TRBV9 . 12 TRBJ2-2
CASSYQFTQPQHF TGTGCCAGCAGTTACCAATTTACTCAGCCCCAGCATTTT many TRBV6-2/TRBV6-3 . 13 TRBJ1-5
CASSLVRQKRGYTF TGTGCCAGCAGCCTTGTCCGACAGAAGAGGGGCTACACCTTC many TRBV12-3/TRBV12-4 . 14 TRBJ1-2
CASSLLRYEQYF TGTGCCAGCAGTTTATTAAGGTACGAGCAGTACTTC . TRBV28 . 12 TRBJ2-7
CASSFFNRDNQPQHF TGTGCCAGCAGTTTCTTCAACAGGGACAATCAGCCCCAGCATTTT few TRBV28 . 15 TRBJ1-5
CASVSRAEAFF TGTGCCAGCGTTTCCAGGGCTGAAGCTTTCTTT few TRBV6-2/TRBV6-3 . 11 TRBJ1-1
CASSLYPGQGLDEQFF TGTGCCAGCAGCTTATACCCGGGACAGGGCCTCGATGAGCAGTTCTTC . TRBV7-6 TRBD1 16 TRBJ2-1
CASSLEKGGGQPQHF TGTGCCAGCAGCTTAGAGAAGGGGGGCGGTCAGCCCCAGCATTTT many TRBV7-8 . 15 TRBJ1-5
CASSYELAGYNEQFF TGTGCCAGCAGTTACGAGCTAGCGGGGTACAATGAGCAGTTCTTC many TRBV6-2/TRBV6-3 TRBD2 15 TRBJ2-1
CASSHGRVSGGPETQYF TGCGCCAGCAGCCACGGGCGTGTTTCGGGGGGTCCGGAGACCCAGTACTTC many TRBV4-1 TRBD2 17 TRBJ2-5
CASSYSAPHSGNTIYF TGTGCCAGCTCATACAGCGCACCACACTCTGGAAACACCATATATTTT . TRBV18 . 16 TRBJ1-3
CASSQKIRTSGKTDTQYF TGTGCCAGCAGCCAAAAGATACGGACTAGCGGGAAGACAGATACGCAGTATTTT . TRBV3-1 TRBD2 18 TRBJ2-3